The next 32 T cell receptor beta chains were all read from a single sample in a study of monozygotic twins with inflammatory bowel disease. TCRdb reanalyzed the 5' RACE reads, giving one entry per CDR3 protein sequence and no DNA. The table for this sample gives 140,000 to 150,000 distinct CDR3 sequences. Specimen: blood. The receptors come from a human donor with ulcerative colitis or Crohn's disease, or a healthy co-twin of an affected twin (not recorded which).

V and J are TRBV7-9 and TRBJ1-6; checking the TCRdb D call of TRBD1 is not possible without DNA. The germline V gene encodes CDR1 SEHNR and CDR2 FQNEAQ (reference sequence). The CDR3 is 15 residues long. The CDR3 here is CASSSRDRVNSPLHF.

This chain joins TRBV3-1 and TRBJ2-1; lacking DNA, the TRBD2 call made by TCRdb goes unchecked. The CDR3 loop spans 17 amino acids. Germline assignment: CDR1 LGHDT and CDR2 YNNKEL (reference sequence). CDR3 sequence reads: CASSQVTLTSGYNEQFF.

CDR3: CASSRTFRGTEAFF. The chain uses TRBV5-6 and TRBJ1-1; TCRdb's D gene call, TRBD1, goes unchecked for lack of DNA. Germline lookup yields CDR1 SGHDT and CDR2 YYEEEE. The CDR3 spans 14 residues.

V gene TRBV18 combines with J gene TRBJ2-1. The length of the CDR3 is 13 residues. Germline lookup yields CDR1 KGHSH and CDR2 LQKENI. CDR3 region: CASSPFQYNEQFF. Full variable domain (rest looked up from reference TRBV18 and TRBJ2-1): NAGVMQNPRHLVRRRGQEARLRCSPMKGHSHVYWYRQLPEEGLKFMVYLQKENIIDESGMPKERFSAEFPKEGPSILRIQQVVRGDSAAYFCASSPFQYNEQFFGPGTRLTVL.

The rearrangement links TRBV20-1 to TRBJ1-4. The CDR3 covers 11 residues. Germline loops: CDR1 DFQATT, CDR2 SNEGSKA (reference sequence). CDR3 amino acids: CSTRKSEKLFF.

V is TRBV5-1 and J is TRBJ2-2. Germline V gene lookup returns CDR1 SGHRS and CDR2 YFSETQ. The CDR3 runs to 15 residues. The CDR3 spells CASSLEVMNTGELFF.

V gene TRBV3-1 combines with J gene TRBJ1-6; TCRdb designates TRBD1, a call that cannot be tested without DNA. Germline assignment: CDR1 LGHDT and CDR2 YNNKEL (reference sequence). The CDR3 runs 15 residues. The CDR3 is CASSPRQGQRSPLHF.

V is TRBV5-1 and J is TRBJ2-5; as DNA is missing, the TRBD2 call by TCRdb cannot be tested. The CDR3 loop spans 14 amino acids. CDR1 SGHRS and CDR2 YFSETQ come from the germline V gene. This CDR3 reads CAAGPTSGSSAQYF. Looking up the rest from reference TRBV5-1 and TRBJ2-5 gives the full variable domain: KAGVTQTPRYLIKTRGQQVTLSCSPISGHRSVSWYQQTPGQGLQFLFEYFSETQRNKGNFPGRFSGRQFSNSRSEMNVSTLELGDSALYLCAAGPTSGSSAQYFGPGTRLLVL.

This CDR3 is CASSLKNTGELFF. This chain joins TRBV12-3 or TRBV12-4 and TRBJ2-2. CDR3 length: 13 amino acids.

The chain combines TRBV28 with TRBJ2-5; with no DNA, the TCRdb D assignment of TRBD1 cannot be verified. Germline CDR1 reads MDHEN; CDR2 reads SYDVKM. The CDR3 spans 14 residues. The CDR3 is CASSRSRQEETQYF. The variable domain in full, with the rest retrieved from reference TRBV28 and TRBJ2-5, is DVKVTQSSRYLVKRTGEKVFLECVQDMDHENMFWYRQDPGLGLRLIYFSYDVKMKEKGDIPEGYSVSREKKERFSLILESASTNQTSMYLCASSRSRQEETQYFGPGTRLLVL.

This chain joins TRBV5-5 and TRBJ2-1. Germline V lookup: CDR1 SGHKS, CDR2 YYEKEE (reference sequence). The CDR3 is made up of 13 amino acids. The CDR3 reads CASSMGGYNEQFF.

This sequence joins TRBV19 and TRBJ2-1. The CDR3 is 15 residues long. The germline CDR1 and CDR2 sequences are LNHDA and SQIVND (reference sequence). CDR3 amino acids: CASSIQGSPYNEQFF.

The gene calls are TRBV14 and TRBJ1-2; the D call of TRBD1 rests on TCRdb alone, since no DNA is present to check it. Germline V gene lookup returns CDR1 SGHDN and CDR2 FVKESK. This CDR3 region has 14 residues. CDR3 region: CASSQDPRGSGYTF.

The chain is built from TRBV19 and TRBJ2-2; without DNA, the TCRdb call of TRBD1 cannot be checked. Germline CDR1 and CDR2: LNHDA and SQIVND (reference sequence). This CDR3 is 13 amino acids long. CDR3 residues: CASSMGVSGELFF.

CDR3: CASSLVGGTGELFF. The chain uses TRBV7-2 and TRBJ2-2; TCRdb's assignment of TRBD1 cannot be checked, as there is no DNA. This CDR3 spans 14 amino acids. Germline V lookup: CDR1 SGHTA, CDR2 FQGNSA.

The CDR3 sequence is CASSLDVSGELFF. V gene TRBV11-2 combines with J gene TRBJ2-2. Looked up from germline, CDR1 is SGHAT and CDR2 is FQNNGV. CDR3 size: 13 residues.

The V call is TRBV5-1, the J call TRBJ2-7. Looked up from germline, CDR1 is SGHRS and CDR2 is YFSETQ. The CDR3 contains 16 residues. This CDR3 is CASSLVPSQNSYEQYF.

The rearrangement joins TRBV25-1 to TRBJ1-1. Germline CDR1 and CDR2: MGHDK and SYGVNS. The CDR3 runs 13 residues. CDR3 loop: CASSESRAGEAFF.

The V and J genes are TRBV29-1 and TRBJ2-1; as DNA is missing, the TRBD2 call by TCRdb cannot be tested. The CDR3 sequence is 14 residues long. CDR1 and CDR2 (germline): SQVTM, ANQGSEA. CDR3 protein: CSASGTFSYNEQFF.

This chain uses TRBV6-5 with TRBJ1-4; TCRdb returns TRBD1, unconfirmable since there is no DNA. The CDR3 loop spans 18 amino acids. The germline gives CDR1 MNHEY, CDR2 SVGAGI. This chain's CDR3 is CASSYSHGGNGVREKLFF.

The rearrangement joins TRBV15 to TRBJ2-1; TCRdb designates TRBD2, a call that cannot be tested without DNA. Germline V gene data show CDR1 as LNHNV and CDR2 as YYDKDF (reference sequence). This CDR3 has 15 residues. CDR3 amino acids: CATSVDPGLSNEQFF.

The CDR3: CASSLRVGLRLQRSYEQYF. J is TRBJ2-7 and V is TRBV13; TCRdb's D call, TRBD2, is unchecked because there is no DNA. The CDR3 contains 19 residues. The germline V gene encodes CDR1 PRHDT and CDR2 FYEKMQ (reference sequence).

The rearrangement links TRBV20-1 to TRBJ2-1; TCRdb names TRBD2, which stays unverified in the absence of DNA. CDR1 and CDR2 (germline): DFQATT, SNEGSKA (reference sequence). The CDR3 consists of 14 residues. CDR3 residues: CSAPPVSGYNEQFF.

The V gene is TRBV30, the J gene TRBJ1-4. Germline CDR1 and CDR2: GTSNPN and SVGIG (reference sequence). The length of the CDR3 is 15 residues. CDR3 sequence: CAWGSLRATNEKLFF.

This chain uses TRBV5-1 with TRBJ1-2; the TRBD1 assignment by TCRdb is unverifiable without DNA. Germline loops: CDR1 SGHRS, CDR2 YFSETQ. The CDR3 contains 15 residues. The chain's CDR3 is CASSSQTGAPYGYTF.

The rearrangement uses TRBV7-3 and TRBJ2-2; the TRBD1 assignment by TCRdb is unverifiable without DNA. Germline V gives CDR1 SGHTA, CDR2 FQGTGA. This CDR3 is built from 13 residues. CDR3 sequence: CASSPRGAGELFF. Complete variable domain (other parts from reference TRBV7-3 and TRBJ2-2): GAGVSQTPSNKVTEKGKYVELRCDPISGHTALYWYRQSLGQGPEFLIYFQGTGAADDSGLPNDRFFAVRPEGSVSTLKIQRTERGDSAVYLCASSPRGAGELFFGEGSRLTVL.

J is TRBJ2-1 and V is TRBV6-5; the TCRdb D gene call, TRBD1, has no DNA to confirm it. Germline V lookup: CDR1 MNHEY, CDR2 SVGAGI. The CDR3 sequence is 12 residues long. CDR3 region: CASTLGGGEQFF.

The J gene is TRBJ2-7, the V gene TRBV6-1; TCRdb returns TRBD2, unconfirmable since there is no DNA. The CDR3 contains 18 residues. The germline gives CDR1 MNHNS, CDR2 SASEGT. The CDR3 here is CASSDSPPGLAGVQDGYF.

J is TRBJ2-7 and V is TRBV6-5; the TCRdb call, TRBD1, lacks DNA for checking. Germline assignment: CDR1 MNHEY and CDR2 SVGAGI. The CDR3 covers 14 residues. CDR3 residues: CASSYGQGGYEQYF.

The V call is TRBV24-1, the J call TRBJ2-1; TCRdb returns TRBD2, unconfirmable since there is no DNA. Germline CDR1 reads KGHDR; CDR2 reads SFDVKD. The CDR3 length is 11 residues. CDR3 amino acids: CATGGEDEQFF.

J is TRBJ1-3 and V is TRBV7-2. Germline V gene sequence: CDR1 SGHTA, CDR2 FQGNSA. CDR3 length: 14 amino acids. CDR3 sequence: CASSLEGSKNTIYF.

This chain joins TRBV15 and TRBJ1-4. CDR3 length: 14 amino acids. Germline V gene lookup returns CDR1 LNHNV and CDR2 YYDKDF (reference sequence). The CDR3 is CATSRDRTSEKLFF.